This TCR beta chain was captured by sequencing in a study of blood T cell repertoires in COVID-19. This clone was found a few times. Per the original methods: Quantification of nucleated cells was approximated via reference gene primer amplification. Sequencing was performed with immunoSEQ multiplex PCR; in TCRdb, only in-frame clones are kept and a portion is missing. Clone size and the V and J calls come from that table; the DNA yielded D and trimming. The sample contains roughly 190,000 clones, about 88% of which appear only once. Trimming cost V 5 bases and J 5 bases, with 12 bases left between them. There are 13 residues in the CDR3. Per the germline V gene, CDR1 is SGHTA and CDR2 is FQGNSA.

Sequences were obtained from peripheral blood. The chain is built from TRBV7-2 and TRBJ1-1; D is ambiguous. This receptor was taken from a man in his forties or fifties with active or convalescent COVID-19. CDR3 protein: CASSPMEGTEAFF. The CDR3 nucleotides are TGTGCCAGCAGCCCGATGGAGGGTACTGAAGCTTTCTTT.